The T cell receptor beta chain described here comes from a study of T cell responses to AZD1222 COVID-19 vaccine. Findings and limits, study-wide: It should be noted that donors were predominantly white British and more often female, and clonal diversity was possibly underestimated. Researchers took repertoire samples only after the peak T cell response had come. Only a handful of individuals given AZD1222 were seropositive at baseline.

The germline V gene has CDR1 SGHRS and CDR2 YFSETQ. The CDR3 totals 14 residues. J gave up 3 bases and V 3 bases, and 1 base lay outside the gene matches. For this clone: Its antigen is undetermined.

The assay was immunoSEQ multiplex PCR, and TCRdb's table has in-frame clones only and misses some. The sample lists roughly 99,000 clones; 92% were seen once. This clonotype was obtained from an adult who received the AZD1222 COVID-19 vaccine. The gene calls are TRBV5-1 and TRBJ2-3; TRBD1 matches at 10 bases. Material: peripheral blood, obtained 28 days after the second AZD1222 dose. CDR3 loop: CASSWDRGTDTQYF. The CDR3 bases are TGCGCCAGCAGCTGGGACAGGGGAACAGATACGCAGTATTTT. Filled out from reference TRBV5-1 and TRBJ2-3, the complete variable domain reads KAGVTQTPRYLIKTRGQQVTLSCSPISGHRSVSWYQQTPGQGLQFLFEYFSETQRNKGNFPGRFSGRQFSNSRSEMNVSTLELGDSALYLCASSWDRGTDTQYFGPGTRLTVL.